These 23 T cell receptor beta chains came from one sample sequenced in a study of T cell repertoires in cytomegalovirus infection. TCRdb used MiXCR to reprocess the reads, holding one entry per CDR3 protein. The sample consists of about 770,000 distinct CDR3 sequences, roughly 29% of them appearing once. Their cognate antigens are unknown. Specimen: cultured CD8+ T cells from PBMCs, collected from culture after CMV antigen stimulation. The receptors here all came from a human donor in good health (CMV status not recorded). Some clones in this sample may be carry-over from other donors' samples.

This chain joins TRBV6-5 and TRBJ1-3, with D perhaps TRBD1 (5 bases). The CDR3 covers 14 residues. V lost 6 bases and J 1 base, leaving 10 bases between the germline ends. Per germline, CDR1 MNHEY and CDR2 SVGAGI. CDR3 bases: TGTGCCAGCAGGCGGGGGGTATCTGGAAACACCATATATTTT. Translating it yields CASRRGVSGNTIYF.

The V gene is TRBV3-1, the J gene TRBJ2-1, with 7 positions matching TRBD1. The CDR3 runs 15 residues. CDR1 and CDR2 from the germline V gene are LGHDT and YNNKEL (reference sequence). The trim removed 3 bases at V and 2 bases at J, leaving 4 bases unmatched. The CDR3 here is CASSHLDRPYNEQFF. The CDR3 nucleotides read TGTGCCAGCAGCCACCTGGACAGGCCCTACAATGAGCAGTTCTTC.

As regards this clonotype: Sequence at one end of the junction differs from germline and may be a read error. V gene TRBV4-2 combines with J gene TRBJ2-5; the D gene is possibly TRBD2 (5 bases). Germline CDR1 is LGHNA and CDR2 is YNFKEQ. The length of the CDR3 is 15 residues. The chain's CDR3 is CASSPRQRNQETQYF. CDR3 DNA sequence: TGTGCCAGCAGCCCCCGGCAGCGGAACCAGGAGACCCAGTACTTC.

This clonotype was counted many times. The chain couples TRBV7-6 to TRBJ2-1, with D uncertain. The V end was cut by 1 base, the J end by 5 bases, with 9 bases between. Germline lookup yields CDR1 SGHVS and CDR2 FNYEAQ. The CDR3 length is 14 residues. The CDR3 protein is CASSLGRTHNEQFF. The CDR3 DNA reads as TGTGCCAGCAGCTTAGGCCGAACCCACAATGAGCAGTTCTTC. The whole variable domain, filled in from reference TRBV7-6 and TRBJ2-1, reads GAGVSQSPRYKVTKRGQDVALRCDPISGHVSLYWYRQALGQGPEFLTYFNYEAQQDKSGLPNDRFSAERPEGSISTLTIQRTEQRDSAMYRCASSLGRTHNEQFFGPGTRLTVL.

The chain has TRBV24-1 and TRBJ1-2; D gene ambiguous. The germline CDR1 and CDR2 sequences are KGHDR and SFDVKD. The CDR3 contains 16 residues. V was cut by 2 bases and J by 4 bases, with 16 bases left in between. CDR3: CATSDSSRAQFYGYTF. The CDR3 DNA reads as TGTGCCACCAGTGATTCCTCCCGGGCTCAATTCTATGGCTACACCTTC.

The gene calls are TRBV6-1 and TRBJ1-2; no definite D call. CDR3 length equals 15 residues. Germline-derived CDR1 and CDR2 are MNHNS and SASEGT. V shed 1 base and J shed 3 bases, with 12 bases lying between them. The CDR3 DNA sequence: TGTGCCAGCAGTGAAGGGGTCAATGGGGACTATGGCTACACCTTC. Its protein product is CASSEGVNGDYGYTF.

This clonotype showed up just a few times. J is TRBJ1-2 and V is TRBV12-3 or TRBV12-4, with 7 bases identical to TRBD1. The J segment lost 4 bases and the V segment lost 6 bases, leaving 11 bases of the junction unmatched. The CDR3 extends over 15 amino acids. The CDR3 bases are TGTGCCAGCAGCTCCGGACAGGAGTCCCTCTATGGCTACACCTTC. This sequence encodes CASSSGQESLYGYTF.

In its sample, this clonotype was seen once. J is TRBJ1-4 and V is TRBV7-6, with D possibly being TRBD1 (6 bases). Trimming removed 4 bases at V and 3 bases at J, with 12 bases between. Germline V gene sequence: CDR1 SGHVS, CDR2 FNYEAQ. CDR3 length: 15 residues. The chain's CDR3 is CASSSDRFSNEKLFF. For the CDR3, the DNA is TGTGCCAGCAGCTCTGACAGGTTTTCTAATGAAAAACTGTTTTTT.

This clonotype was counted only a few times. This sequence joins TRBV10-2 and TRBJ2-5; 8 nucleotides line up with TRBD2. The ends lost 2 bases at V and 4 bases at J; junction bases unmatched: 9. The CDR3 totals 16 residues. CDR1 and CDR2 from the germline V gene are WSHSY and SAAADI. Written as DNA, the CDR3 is TGCGCCAGCAGTGAGCGCGGGGGGCGAATTGGAGAGACCCAGTACTTC. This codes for CASSERGGRIGETQYF.

The CDR3 loop reads CASSEETSSYTGELFF. CDR3 DNA: TGTGCCAGCAGTGAAGAAACTAGCTCTTACACCGGGGAGCTGTTTTTT. V is TRBV6-1 and J is TRBJ2-2; D possibly corresponds to TRBD2 (6 bases). V was trimmed by 1 base and J by 3 bases, leaving 12 bases between them. The CDR3 sequence is 16 residues long. Germline CDR1 is MNHNS and CDR2 is SASEGT.

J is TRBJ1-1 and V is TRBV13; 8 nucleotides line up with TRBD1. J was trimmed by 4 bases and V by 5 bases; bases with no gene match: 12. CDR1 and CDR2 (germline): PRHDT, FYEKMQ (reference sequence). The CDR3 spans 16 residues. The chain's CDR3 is CASSGQNRQGTTEAFF. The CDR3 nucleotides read TGTGCCAGCAGCGGACAAAACCGACAGGGGACCACTGAAGCTTTCTTT.

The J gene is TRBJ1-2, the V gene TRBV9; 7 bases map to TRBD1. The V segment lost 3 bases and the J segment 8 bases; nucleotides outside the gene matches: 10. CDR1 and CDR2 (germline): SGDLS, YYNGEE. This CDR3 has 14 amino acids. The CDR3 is CASSEGGQRPGYTF. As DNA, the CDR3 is TGTGCCAGCAGCGAGGGGGGACAGCGGCCGGGCTACACCTTC.

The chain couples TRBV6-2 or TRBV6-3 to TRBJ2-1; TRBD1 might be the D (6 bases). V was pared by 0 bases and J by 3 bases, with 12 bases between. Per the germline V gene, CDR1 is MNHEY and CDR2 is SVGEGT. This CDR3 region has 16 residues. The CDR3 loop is CASSYSIMDSYNEQFF. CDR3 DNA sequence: TGTGCCAGCAGTTACTCGATTATGGACAGCTACAATGAGCAGTTCTTC.

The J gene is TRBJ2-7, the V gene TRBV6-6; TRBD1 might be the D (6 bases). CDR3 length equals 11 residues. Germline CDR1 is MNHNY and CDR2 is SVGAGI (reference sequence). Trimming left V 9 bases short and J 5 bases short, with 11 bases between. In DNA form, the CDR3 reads TGTGCCAGACAGGGACCCCACGAGCAGTACTTC. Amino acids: CARQGPHEQYF.

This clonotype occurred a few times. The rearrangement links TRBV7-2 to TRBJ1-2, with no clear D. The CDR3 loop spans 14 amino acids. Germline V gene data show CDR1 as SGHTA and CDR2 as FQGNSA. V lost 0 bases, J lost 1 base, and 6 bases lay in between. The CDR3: CASSLAIDNYGYTF. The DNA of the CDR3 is TGTGCCAGCAGCTTAGCGATAGATAACTATGGCTACACCTTC.

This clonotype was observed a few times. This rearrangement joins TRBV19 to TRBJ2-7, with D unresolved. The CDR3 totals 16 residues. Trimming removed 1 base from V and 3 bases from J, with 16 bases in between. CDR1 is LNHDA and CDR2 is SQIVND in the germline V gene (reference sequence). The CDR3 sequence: CASSIGGWRPHYEQYF. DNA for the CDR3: TGTGCCAGTAGTATAGGGGGTTGGCGCCCTCACTACGAGCAGTACTTC.

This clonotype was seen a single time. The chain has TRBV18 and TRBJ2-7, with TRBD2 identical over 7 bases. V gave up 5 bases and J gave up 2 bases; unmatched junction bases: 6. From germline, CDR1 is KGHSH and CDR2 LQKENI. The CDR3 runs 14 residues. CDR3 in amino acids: CASSGAGDTYEQYV. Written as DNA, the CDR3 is TGTGCCAGCTCAGGTGCGGGGGATACCTACGAGCAGTACGTC.

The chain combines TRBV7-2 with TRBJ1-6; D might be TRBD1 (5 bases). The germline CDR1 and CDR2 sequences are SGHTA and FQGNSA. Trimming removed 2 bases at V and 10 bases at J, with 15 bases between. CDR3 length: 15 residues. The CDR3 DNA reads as TGTGCCAGCAGCTTACAGGGACCTAGGTGGTCACCCCTCCACTTT. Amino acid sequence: CASSLQGPRWSPLHF.

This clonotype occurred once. The CDR3 loop is CASSNRGGHQPQHF. CDR3 coding DNA: TGTGCCAGTAGTAACAGGGGAGGTCATCAGCCCCAGCATTTT. V gene TRBV19 combines with J gene TRBJ1-5, with 7 bases identical to TRBD1. V gave up 4 bases and J gave up 5 bases; unmatched junction bases: 5. Germline V gene lookup returns CDR1 LNHDA and CDR2 SQIVND (reference sequence). This CDR3 contains 14 residues.

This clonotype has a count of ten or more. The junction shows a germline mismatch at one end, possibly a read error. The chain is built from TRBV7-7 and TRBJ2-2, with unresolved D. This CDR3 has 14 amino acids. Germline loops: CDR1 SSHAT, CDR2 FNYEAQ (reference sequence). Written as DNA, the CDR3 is TGTGCTAGCAGCCCCACTGCGAACACCGGGGAGCTGTTTTTT. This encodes CASSPTANTGELFF.

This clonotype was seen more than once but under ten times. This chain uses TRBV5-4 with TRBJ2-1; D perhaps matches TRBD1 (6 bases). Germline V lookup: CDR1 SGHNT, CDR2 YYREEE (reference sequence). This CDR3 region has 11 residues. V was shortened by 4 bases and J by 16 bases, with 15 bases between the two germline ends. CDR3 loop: CASSHGQGYFF. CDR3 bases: TGTGCCAGCAGCCATGGGCAGGGGTACTTCTTC.

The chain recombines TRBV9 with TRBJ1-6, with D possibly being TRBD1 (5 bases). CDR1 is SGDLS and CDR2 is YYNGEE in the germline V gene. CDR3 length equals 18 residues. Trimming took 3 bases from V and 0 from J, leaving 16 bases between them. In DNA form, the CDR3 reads TGTGCCAGCAGCGCCCCTAGGACACTCAGCTCCTATAATTCACCCCTCCACTTT. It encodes CASSAPRTLSSYNSPLHF. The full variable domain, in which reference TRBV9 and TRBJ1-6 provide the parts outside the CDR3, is DSGVTQTPKHLITATGQRVTLRCSPRSGDLSVYWYQQSLDQGLQFLIQYYNGEERAKGNILERFSAQQFPDLHSELNLSSLELGDSALYFCASSAPRTLSSYNSPLHFGNGTRLTVT.

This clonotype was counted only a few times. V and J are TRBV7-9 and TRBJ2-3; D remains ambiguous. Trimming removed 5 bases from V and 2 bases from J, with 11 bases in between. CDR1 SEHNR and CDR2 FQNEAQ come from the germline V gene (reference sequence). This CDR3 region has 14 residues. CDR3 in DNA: TGTGCCAGCAGCCCCCTGGCGGCCACAGATACGCAGTATTTT. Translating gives CASSPLAATDTQYF.